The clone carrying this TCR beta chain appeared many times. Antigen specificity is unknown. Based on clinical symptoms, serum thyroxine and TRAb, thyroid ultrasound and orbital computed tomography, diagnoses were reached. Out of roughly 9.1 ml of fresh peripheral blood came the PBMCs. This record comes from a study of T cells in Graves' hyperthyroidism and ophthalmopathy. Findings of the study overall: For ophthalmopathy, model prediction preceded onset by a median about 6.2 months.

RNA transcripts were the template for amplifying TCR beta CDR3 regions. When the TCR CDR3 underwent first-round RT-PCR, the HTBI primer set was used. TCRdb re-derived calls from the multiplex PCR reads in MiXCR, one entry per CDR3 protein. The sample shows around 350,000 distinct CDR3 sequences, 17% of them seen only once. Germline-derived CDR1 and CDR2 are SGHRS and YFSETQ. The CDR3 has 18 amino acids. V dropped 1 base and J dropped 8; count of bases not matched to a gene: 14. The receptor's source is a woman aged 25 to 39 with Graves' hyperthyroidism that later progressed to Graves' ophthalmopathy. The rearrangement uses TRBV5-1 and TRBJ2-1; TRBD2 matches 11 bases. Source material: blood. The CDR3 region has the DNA TGCGCCAGCAGCTTGCCCTACCCCACTAGCGGGAGCCCCCATGAGCAGTTCTTC. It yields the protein CASSLPYPTSGSPHEQFF.